This TCR beta chain originates from a study of T cells in Graves' hyperthyroidism and ophthalmopathy. Points from the study as a whole: A model built on 13 V-J features separated ophthalmopathy from stable hyperthyroidism.

Trimming shortened V by 3 bases and J by 8 bases, and 10 bases separated the two germline ends. This CDR3 has 12 amino acids. The TCR beta CDR3 regions underwent amplification using RNA transcripts as the source. The primer set for the first-round RT-PCR of the TCR CDR3 was HTBI. TCRdb ran MiXCR on the multiplex PCR reads and lists one entry per CDR3 protein. There are under 350,000 distinct CDR3 sequences in the sample; about a sixth occur only once, and approximately 57% lies in the top ten. This clonotype was observed at least ten times. Its target is unknown. The PBMCs were taken from under 12 ml of fresh peripheral blood.

This clonotype was sampled from a woman aged 55 to 70 with Graves' ophthalmopathy. What was sequenced was blood. The chain links TRBV12-3 or TRBV12-4 to TRBJ1-2; D is unclear. The CDR3 DNA sequence: TGTGCCAGCAGTTTTGGCGGCTTGGGCTACACCTTC. The encoded protein is CASSFGGLGYTF.